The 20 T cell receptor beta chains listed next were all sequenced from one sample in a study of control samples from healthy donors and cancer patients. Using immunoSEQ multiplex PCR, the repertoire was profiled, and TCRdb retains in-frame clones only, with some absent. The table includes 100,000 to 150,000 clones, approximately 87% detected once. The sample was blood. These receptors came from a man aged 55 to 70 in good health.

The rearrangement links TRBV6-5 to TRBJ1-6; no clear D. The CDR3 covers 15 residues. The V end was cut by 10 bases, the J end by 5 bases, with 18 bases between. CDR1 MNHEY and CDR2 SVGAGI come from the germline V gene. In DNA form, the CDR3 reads TGTGCCACCCTCGAGGGCGGCACCAATAATTCACCCCTCCACTTT. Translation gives CATLEGGTNNSPLHF.

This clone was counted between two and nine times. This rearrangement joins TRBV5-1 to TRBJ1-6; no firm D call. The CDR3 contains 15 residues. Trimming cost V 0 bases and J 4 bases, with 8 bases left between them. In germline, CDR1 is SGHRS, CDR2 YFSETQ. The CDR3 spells CASSLESAYNSPLHF. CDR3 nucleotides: TGCGCCAGCAGCTTGGAGTCAGCTTATAATTCACCCCTCCACTTT.

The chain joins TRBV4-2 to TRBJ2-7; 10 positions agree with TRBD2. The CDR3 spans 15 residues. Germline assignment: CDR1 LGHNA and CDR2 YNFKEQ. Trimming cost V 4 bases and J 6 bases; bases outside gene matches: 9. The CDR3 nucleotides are TGTGCCAGCAGCCCAGACACTAGCGGGGCGAGCGAGCAGTACTTC. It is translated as CASSPDTSGASEQYF.

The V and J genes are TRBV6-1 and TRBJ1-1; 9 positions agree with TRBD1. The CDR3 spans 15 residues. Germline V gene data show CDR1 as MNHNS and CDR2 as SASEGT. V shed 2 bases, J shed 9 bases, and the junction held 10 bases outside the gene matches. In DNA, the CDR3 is TGTGCCAGCAGTGAACCGGGACAGGGAACCGTAAAAGCTTTCTTT. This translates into CASSEPGQGTVKAFF.

CDR3 amino acids: CASSPPNKIGTEAFF. As DNA, the CDR3 is TGTGCCAGCTCACCACCGAACAAGATTGGCACTGAAGCTTTCTTT. The V and J genes are TRBV18 and TRBJ1-1; D call uncertain. Germline V gives CDR1 KGHSH, CDR2 LQKENI. The germline V and J ends were trimmed by 0 bases and 4 bases, with 12 bases remaining between them. CDR3 length: 15 amino acids.

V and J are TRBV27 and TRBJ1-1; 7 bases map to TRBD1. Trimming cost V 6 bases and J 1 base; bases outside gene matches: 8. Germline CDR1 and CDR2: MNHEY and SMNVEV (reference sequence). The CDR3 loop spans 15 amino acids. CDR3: CASRTTGTANTEAFF. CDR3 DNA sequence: TGTGCCAGCAGAACAACCGGGACAGCGAACACTGAAGCTTTCTTT.

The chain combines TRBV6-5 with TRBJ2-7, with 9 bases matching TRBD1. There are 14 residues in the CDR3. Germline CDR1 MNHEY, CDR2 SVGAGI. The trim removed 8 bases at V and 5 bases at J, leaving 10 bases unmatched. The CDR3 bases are TGTGCCAGCGTGCCCGGGACAGGGATCCACGAGCAGTACTTC. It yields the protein CASVPGTGIHEQYF.

The CDR3 DNA sequence: TGTGCCAGCAGTTACGGGGGGGCGCCACATGAAGCTTTCTTT. It codes for CASSYGGAPHEAFF. V gene TRBV6-5 combines with J gene TRBJ1-1; TRBD1 might be the D (6 bases). This CDR3 is 14 amino acids long. Trimming left V 2 bases short and J 7 bases short, with 14 bases between. The germline V gene encodes CDR1 MNHEY and CDR2 SVGAGI.

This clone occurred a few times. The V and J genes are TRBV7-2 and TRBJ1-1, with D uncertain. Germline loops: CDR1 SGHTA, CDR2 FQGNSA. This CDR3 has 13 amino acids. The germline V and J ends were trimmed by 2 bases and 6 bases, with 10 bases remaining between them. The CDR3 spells CASSLIRESEAFF. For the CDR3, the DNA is TGTGCCAGCAGCTTAATAAGGGAATCTGAAGCTTTCTTT.

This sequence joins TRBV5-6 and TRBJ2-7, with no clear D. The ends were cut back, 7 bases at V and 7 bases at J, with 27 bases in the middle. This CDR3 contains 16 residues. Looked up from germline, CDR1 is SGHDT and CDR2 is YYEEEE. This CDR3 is CASQRDVRPRLGEQYF. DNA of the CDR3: TGTGCCAGCCAGCGAGACGTCAGGCCTCGACTCGGGGAGCAGTACTTC.

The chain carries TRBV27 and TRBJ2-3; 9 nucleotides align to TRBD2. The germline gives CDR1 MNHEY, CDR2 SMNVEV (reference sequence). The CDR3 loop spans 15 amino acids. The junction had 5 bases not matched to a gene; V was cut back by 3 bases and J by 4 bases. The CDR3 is CASSLGLAGADTQYF. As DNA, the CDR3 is TGTGCCAGCAGTTTGGGACTAGCAGGGGCAGATACGCAGTATTTT.

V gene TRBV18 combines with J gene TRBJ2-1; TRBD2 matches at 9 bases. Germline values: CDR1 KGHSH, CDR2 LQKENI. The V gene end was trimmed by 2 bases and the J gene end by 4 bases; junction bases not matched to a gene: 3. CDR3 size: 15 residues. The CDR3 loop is CASSPALAGYNEQFF. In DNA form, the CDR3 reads TGTGCCAGCTCACCAGCACTAGCGGGTTACAATGAGCAGTTCTTC.

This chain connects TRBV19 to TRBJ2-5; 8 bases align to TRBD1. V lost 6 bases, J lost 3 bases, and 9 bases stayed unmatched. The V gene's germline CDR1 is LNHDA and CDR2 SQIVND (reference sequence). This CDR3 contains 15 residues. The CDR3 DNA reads TGTGCCAGTAGGGCCACCTGGACAGGGAAAGAGACCCAGTACTTC. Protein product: CASRATWTGKETQYF. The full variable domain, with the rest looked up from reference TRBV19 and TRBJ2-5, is DGGITQSPKYLFRKEGQNVTLSCEQNLNHDAMYWYRQDPGQGLRLIYYSQIVNDFQKGDIAEGYSVSREKKESFPLTVTSAQKNPTAFYLCASRATWTGKETQYFGPGTRLLVL.

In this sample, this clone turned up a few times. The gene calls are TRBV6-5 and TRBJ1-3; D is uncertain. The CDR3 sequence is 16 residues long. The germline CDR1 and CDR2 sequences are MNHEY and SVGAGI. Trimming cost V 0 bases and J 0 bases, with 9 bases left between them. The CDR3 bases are TGTGCCAGCAGTTACTCAACGGTTATCTCTGGAAACACCATATATTTT. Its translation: CASSYSTVISGNTIYF.

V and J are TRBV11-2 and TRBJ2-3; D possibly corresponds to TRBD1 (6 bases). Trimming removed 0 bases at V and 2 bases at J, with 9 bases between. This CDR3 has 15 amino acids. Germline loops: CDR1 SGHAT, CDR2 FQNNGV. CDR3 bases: TGTGCCAGCAGCTTAGATGGACAGAACACAGATACGCAGTATTTT. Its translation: CASSLDGQNTDTQYF.

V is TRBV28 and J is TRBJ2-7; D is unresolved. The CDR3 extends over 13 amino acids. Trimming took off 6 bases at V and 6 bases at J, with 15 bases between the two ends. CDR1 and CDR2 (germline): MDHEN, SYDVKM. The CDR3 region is CASSYQGRAEQYF. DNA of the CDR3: TGTGCCAGCAGCTACCAAGGACGGGCCGAGCAGTACTTC.

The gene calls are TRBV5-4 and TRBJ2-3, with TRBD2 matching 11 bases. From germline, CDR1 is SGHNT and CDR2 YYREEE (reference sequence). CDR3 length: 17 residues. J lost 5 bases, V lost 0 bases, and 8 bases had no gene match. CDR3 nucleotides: TGTGCCAGCAGCTTGGTGCTTAGCGGGGGGGCGAGAGATACGCAGTATTTT. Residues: CASSLVLSGGARDTQYF.

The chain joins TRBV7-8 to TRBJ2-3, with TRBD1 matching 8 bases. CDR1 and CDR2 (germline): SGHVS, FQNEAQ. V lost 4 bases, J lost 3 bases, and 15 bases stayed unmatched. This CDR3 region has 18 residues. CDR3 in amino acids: CASSSTRQGLVGTDTQYF. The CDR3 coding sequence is TGTGCCAGCAGCTCAACAAGACAGGGGTTGGTCGGTACAGATACGCAGTATTTT.

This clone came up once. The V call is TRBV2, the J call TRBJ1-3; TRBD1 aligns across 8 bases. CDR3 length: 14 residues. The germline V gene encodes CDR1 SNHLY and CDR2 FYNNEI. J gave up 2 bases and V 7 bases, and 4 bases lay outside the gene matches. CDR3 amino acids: CASTQTGAGNTIYF. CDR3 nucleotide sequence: TGTGCCAGCACCCAGACAGGGGCTGGAAACACCATATATTTT. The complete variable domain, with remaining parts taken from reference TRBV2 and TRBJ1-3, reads EPEVTQTPSHQVTQMGQEVILRCVPISNHLYFYWYRQILGQKVEFLVSFYNNEISEKSEIFDDQFSVERPDGSNFTLKIRSTKLEDSAMYFCASTQTGAGNTIYFGEGSWLTVV.

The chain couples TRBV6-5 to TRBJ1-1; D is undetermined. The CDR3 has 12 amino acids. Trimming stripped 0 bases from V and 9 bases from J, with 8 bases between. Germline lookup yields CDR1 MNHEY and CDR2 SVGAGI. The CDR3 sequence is CASSYSGRKAFF. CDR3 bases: TGTGCCAGCAGTTACTCGGGCAGAAAAGCTTTCTTT.